This entry features one T cell receptor (beta chain) sequence. The sample is drawn from a study of blood T cell repertoires in COVID-19. The protocol was immunoSEQ multiplex PCR, while the TCRdb copy is restricted to in-frame clones and leaves out a portion. The sample has 200,000 to 250,000 clones; roughly four fifths are singletons. Germline CDR1 and CDR2: GTSNPN and SVGIG (reference sequence). The length of the CDR3 is 17 residues. J was trimmed by 0 bases and V by 7 bases; bases with no gene match: 9. Sequencing input: peripheral blood. The V and J genes are TRBV30 and TRBJ1-6, with TRBD1 identical over 10 bases. This TCR was sampled from a woman in her 70s with acute or convalescent COVID-19. In DNA form, the CDR3 reads TGTGCCTCCCCCAAGGGACAGGGGAGCTCCTATAATTCACCCCTCCACTTT. Amino acids: CASPKGQGSSYNSPLHF. The full variable domain, completed using reference TRBV30 and TRBJ1-6, is SQTIHQWPATLVQPVGSPLSLECTVEGTSNPNLYWYRQAAGRGLQLLFYSVGIGQISSEVPQNLSASRPQDRQFILSSKKLLLSDSGFYLCASPKGQGSSYNSPLHFGNGTRLTVT.